This T cell receptor (beta chain) comes out of a study of cytomegalovirus exposure and HLA in healthy donors. Findings and caveats of the study: CMV serostatus was the sole immune exposure information available. A later analysis revealed that TCR association rates differed between HLA loci, peaking at DRB1 and bottoming out at HLA-C.

As concerns this clone: What it binds is not known.

The germline gives CDR1 MDHEN, CDR2 SYDVKM. The CDR3 is made up of 14 amino acids. V trimming: 5 bases; J trimming: 9 bases; junction bases outside the gene matches: 12. It was with 60 Vbeta and 13 Jbeta primers that the PCR ran. The assay was immunoSEQ multiplex PCR, and TCRdb's table has in-frame clones only and misses some. The sample gives 130,000 or so clones, more than 70% of which show up once; about 3.5% is in the top ten. The sequence derives from a middle-aged man in good health and CMV-seronegative. The chain joins TRBV28 to TRBJ1-2, with TRBD1 matching 7 bases. Sequencing used PBMCs. CDR3 coding DNA: TGTGCCAGCAGTAGCCTGGGACAGATGAGGCGCTACACCTTC. Its translation is CASSSLGQMRRYTF.